This is a list of T cell receptor beta chains from one sample in a study of technical replicates of blood from several donors. Here immunoSEQ multiplex PCR was the method, and the copy in TCRdb shows in-frame clones only, minus some. The data hold roughly 57,000 clones, with more than 90% observed a single time. The sample taken for sequencing was PBMCs. These receptors came from a human donor in good health. Some clones in this sample may be carry-over from other donors' samples. CDR3s include the opening cysteine and the closing phenylalanine or tryptophan. Each record gives: V gene, J gene, D gene, clone size, CDR3 DNA, CDR3 protein. A D gene is named only where the DNA matches it firmly. Size is stated for part of the rows, as once, few or many counts, or as a class when the clone is expanded.

>TRBV9|TRBJ2-3|.|.
TGTGCCAGCAGCGGTCAAAGCACAGATACGCAGTATTTT
CASSGQSTDTQYF
>TRBV30|TRBJ1-6|.|.
TGTGCCTGGAGTGAGCTCTATAATTCACCCCTCCACTTT
CAWSELYNSPLHF
>TRBV9|TRBJ1-1|TRBD1|once
TGTGCCAGCAGCGCGGACAGGGGGTTGAACACTGAAGCTTTCTTT
CASSADRGLNTEAFF
>TRBV18|TRBJ1-2|.|.
TGTGCCAGCTCACCACATACATTTACACGGAGGTTGCACTATGGCTACACCTTC
CASSPHTFTRRLHYGYTF
>TRBV30|TRBJ1-1|.|.
TGTGCCTGGAACGGGGGGGGCACTGAAGCTTTCTTT
CAWNGGGTEAFF
>TRBV5-6|TRBJ1-6|TRBD1|.
TGTGCCAGCAGCACCCGGGGGACAGGGGACATCACCCTCCACTTT
CASSTRGTGDITLHF
>TRBV30|TRBJ2-7|TRBD1|.
TGTGCCGGGGACAGGGGAAACTACGAGCAGTACTTC
CAGDRGNYEQYF
>TRBV11-1|TRBJ2-5|.|.
TGTGCCAGCAGCGCCATAGCGATTGGAGAGACCCAGTACTTC
CASSAIAIGETQYF
>TRBV25-1|TRBJ2-2|TRBD1|.
TGTGCCAGCAGTGCCCCGGGACAGGGGTACACCGGGGAGCTGTTTTTT
CASSAPGQGYTGELFF
>TRBV9|TRBJ2-1|TRBD2|.
TGTGCCAGCAGCTCCGGGGGGGCTAGCGGAAGCGGAGAGCAGTTCTTC
CASSSGGASGSGEQFF
>TRBV21-1|TRBJ1-6|.|.
TGTGCCAGCAGCCCGCCGGGACAGTATAATTCACCCCTCCACTTT
CASSPPGQYNSPLHF
>TRBV30|TRBJ2-2|.|.
TGTGCCTGGAGCCCGGGACTTTCCTTCACCGGGGAGCTGTTTTTT
CAWSPGLSFTGELFF
>TRBV13|TRBJ2-5|TRBD1|.
TGTGCCAGCAGCTCCGACAGGGGCGAGACCCAGTACTTC
CASSSDRGETQYF
>TRBV29-1|TRBJ2-1|.|.
TGCAGCGTTGATGCGGGAACTCAGGGTGAGCAGTTCTTC
CSVDAGTQGEQFF
>TRBV10-3|TRBJ2-7|TRBD2|.
TGTGCCATCAGTGAGGGACTAGCGGGAGGACTCGAGCAGTACTTC
CAISEGLAGGLEQYF
>TRBV27|TRBJ2-1|TRBD2|.
TGTGCCAGCAGTTACCCCGGGGCGGGGGGGCCCCATGAGCAGTTCTTC
CASSYPGAGGPHEQFF
>TRBV12-5|TRBJ2-1|.|.
TGTGCTAGTGGTCCCCCCGCGGGACCGGAGCAGTTCTTC
CASGPPAGPEQFF
>TRBV30|TRBJ1-1|.|.
TGTGCCTGGACCGGAGGGACGGGGAACACTGAAGCTTTCTTT
CAWTGGTGNTEAFF
>TRBV7-2|TRBJ2-2|TRBD2|.
TGTGCCAGCAGCCCTATACTAGCGGGAGGGACCGGGGAGCTGTTTTTT
CASSPILAGGTGELFF
>TRBV4-2|TRBJ1-1|TRBD1|.
TGTGCCAGCAGCCAAGATTACGGGACAGGGGATTTATCGGACACTGAAGCTTTCTTT
CASSQDYGTGDLSDTEAFF
>TRBV5-4|TRBJ2-1|TRBD2|.
TGTGCCAGCAGCTTGGCCGAGGGCGGGGGCTACAATGAGCAGTTCTTC
CASSLAEGGGYNEQFF
>TRBV5-1|TRBJ1-2|.|.
TGCGCCAGCAGCTTGGCTGACGGGGATGGCTACACCTTC
CASSLADGDGYTF
>TRBV5-1|TRBJ1-4|TRBD1|once
TGCGCCAGCAGCTTACGACAGGGAGGTTCCAATGCGGAAAAACTGTTTTTT
CASSLRQGGSNAEKLFF
>TRBV13|TRBJ1-6|.|.
TGTGCCAGCAGCCGTACAGGGAACAATTCACCCCTCCACTTT
CASSRTGNNSPLHF
>TRBV2|TRBJ2-7|.|.
TGTGCCAGCAGGGACCCGGGGAACCCCCCCTACGAGCAGTACTTC
CASRDPGNPPYEQYF
>TRBV11-3|TRBJ2-1|TRBD2|.
TGTGCCAGCAGCTGGAGACCGGGACTAGCGGGAGTTGTCAATCGGTTCTTC
CASSWRPGLAGVVNRFF
>TRBV4-2|TRBJ2-5|TRBD1|once
TGTGCCAGCAGCCCCAGAGCCGGGACAGCCGAAGAGACCCAGTACTTC
CASSPRAGTAEETQYF
>TRBV18|TRBJ2-7|TRBD1|.
TGTGCCAGCTACGCTCCCGAGACAGGGACCTACGAGCAGTACTTC
CASYAPETGTYEQYF
>TRBV9|TRBJ1-1|TRBD1|.
TGTGCCAGCAGCGTAGTGGGACAGGGATCCGGCGAAACTGAAGCTTTCTTT
CASSVVGQGSGETEAFF
>TRBV5-6|TRBJ1-1|.|.
TGTGCCAGCAGCCCGGGGATGAACACTGAAGCTTTCTTT
CASSPGMNTEAFF
>TRBV5-6|TRBJ1-1|.|few
TGTGCCAGCAGCTTGGGCCCGAAACTCTTCTTT
CASSLGPKLFF
>TRBV7-9|TRBJ2-7|TRBD2|.
TGTGCCAGCAGCTCAACAGGACTAGCCCTGCTCGAGCAGTACTTC
CASSSTGLALLEQYF
>TRBV29-1|TRBJ2-7|TRBD1|.
TGCAGCGTCGACACAGGGGGTAACTACGAGCAGTACTTC
CSVDTGGNYEQYF
>TRBV6-5|TRBJ2-2|.|few
TGTGCCAGCAGGCCGGACTTTCCCGGGGAGCTGTTTTTT
CASRPDFPGELFF
>TRBV9|TRBJ2-5|.|.
TGTGCCAGCGGCCCTAGAGAGGGCCCCCAAGAGACCCAGTACTTC
CASGPREGPQETQYF
>TRBV7-2|TRBJ1-4|TRBD1|.
TGTGCCAGCAGCTGGGACAGGACAACTAATGAAAAACTGTTTTTT
CASSWDRTTNEKLFF
>TRBV9|TRBJ2-3|.|.
TGTGCCAGCAGCCCAAGCCCCACAGATACGCAGTATTTT
CASSPSPTDTQYF
>TRBV2|TRBJ1-2|.|.
TGTGCCAGCAGCGACCCGGCGAGGAATGGCTACACCTTC
CASSDPARNGYTF
>TRBV7-8|TRBJ2-1|.|.
TGTGCCAGCAGCCCCGTTCTCCTGGCGGGATTCTACAATGAGCAGTTCTTC
CASSPVLLAGFYNEQFF
>TRBV7-6|TRBJ2-5|.|.
TGTGCCAGCAGCTTAGCTCCGGTTTTGGAGACCCAGTACTTC
CASSLAPVLETQYF
>TRBV4-1|TRBJ1-1|.|.
TGCGCCAGCAGCCAAGATGCAGGCAGTCTTACTGAAGCTTTCTTT
CASSQDAGSLTEAFF
>TRBV7-8|TRBJ1-6|.|.
TGTGCCAGCAGCCGTGTAGCCCAGGGAAGCAATTCACCCCTCCACTTT
CASSRVAQGSNSPLHF
>TRBV7-9|TRBJ2-1|TRBD2|.
TGTGCCAGCAGCGGGTTAGCGGGAGGGCCCTACAATGAGCAGTTCTTC
CASSGLAGGPYNEQFF
>TRBV25-1|TRBJ1-2|TRBD1|.
TGTGCCAGCAGATCACAGGGGGCGGGTGGCTATGGCTACACCTTC
CASRSQGAGGYGYTF
>TRBV5-4|TRBJ2-7|TRBD2|.
TGTGCCAGCAGCCCGGGGGACTACCTCTACGAGCAGTACTTC
CASSPGDYLYEQYF
>TRBV5-1|TRBJ1-2|TRBD1|.
TGCGCCAGCAGCTCCGGGACAGAAAACTATGGCTACACCTTC
CASSSGTENYGYTF
>TRBV6-1|TRBJ2-1|TRBD2|.
TGTGCCAGCAGTCCGTTAGCGGGAGGGAACAATGAGCAGTTCTTC
CASSPLAGGNNEQFF